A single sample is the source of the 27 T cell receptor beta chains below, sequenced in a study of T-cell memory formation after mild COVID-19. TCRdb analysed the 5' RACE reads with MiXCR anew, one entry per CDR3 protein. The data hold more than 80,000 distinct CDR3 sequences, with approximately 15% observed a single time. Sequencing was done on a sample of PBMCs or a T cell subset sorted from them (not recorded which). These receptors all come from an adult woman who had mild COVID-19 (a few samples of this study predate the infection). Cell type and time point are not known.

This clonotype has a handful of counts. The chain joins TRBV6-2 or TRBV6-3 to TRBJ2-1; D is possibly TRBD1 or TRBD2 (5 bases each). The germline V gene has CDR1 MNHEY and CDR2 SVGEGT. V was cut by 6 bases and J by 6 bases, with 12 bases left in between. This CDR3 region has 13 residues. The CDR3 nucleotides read TGTGCCAGCAGCGTGGGACGCTTCAATGAGCAGTTCTTC. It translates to CASSVGRFNEQFF.

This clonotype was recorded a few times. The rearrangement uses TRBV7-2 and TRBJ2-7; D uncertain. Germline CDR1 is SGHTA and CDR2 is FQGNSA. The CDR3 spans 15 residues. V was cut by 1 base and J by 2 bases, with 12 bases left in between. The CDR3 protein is CASSLDRVAPYEQYF. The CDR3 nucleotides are TGTGCCAGCAGCTTAGATCGGGTAGCTCCCTACGAGCAGTACTTC.

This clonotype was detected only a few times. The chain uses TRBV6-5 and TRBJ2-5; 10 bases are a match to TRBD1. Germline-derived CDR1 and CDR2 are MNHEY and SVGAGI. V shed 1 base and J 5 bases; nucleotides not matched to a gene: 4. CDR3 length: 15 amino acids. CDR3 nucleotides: TGTGCCAGCAGTTACTGGGACAGGGGTAGTGAGACCCAGTACTTC. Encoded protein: CASSYWDRGSETQYF.

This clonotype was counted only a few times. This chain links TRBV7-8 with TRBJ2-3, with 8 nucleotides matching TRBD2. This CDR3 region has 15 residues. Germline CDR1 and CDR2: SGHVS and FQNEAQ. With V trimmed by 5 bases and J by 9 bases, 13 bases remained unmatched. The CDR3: CASSPVGGGAGTQYF. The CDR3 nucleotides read TGTGCCAGCAGCCCCGTCGGGGGGGGGGCAGGCACGCAGTATTTT.

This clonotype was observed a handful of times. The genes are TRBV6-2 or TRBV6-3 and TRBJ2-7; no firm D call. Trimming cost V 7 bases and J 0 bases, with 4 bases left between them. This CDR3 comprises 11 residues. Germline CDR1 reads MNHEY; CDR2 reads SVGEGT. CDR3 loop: CASTSSYEQYF. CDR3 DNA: TGTGCCAGCACCTCCTCCTACGAGCAGTACTTC.

CDR3 nucleotides: TGCGCCAGCAGCCTACTAGCGGGAGGGCCTGGGTACGAGCAGTACTTC. Translating gives CASSLLAGGPGYEQYF. The chain combines TRBV4-3 with TRBJ2-7; TRBD2 matches 13 bases. V lost 4 bases, J lost 4 bases, and 7 bases stayed unmatched. CDR1 and CDR2 from the germline V gene are LGHNA and YSLEER. The CDR3 length is 16 residues.

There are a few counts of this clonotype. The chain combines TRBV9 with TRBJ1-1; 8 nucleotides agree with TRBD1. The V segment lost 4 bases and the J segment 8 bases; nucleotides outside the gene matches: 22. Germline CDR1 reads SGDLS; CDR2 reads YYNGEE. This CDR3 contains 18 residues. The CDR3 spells CASSPTMTGEGFAEEAFF. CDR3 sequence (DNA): TGTGCCAGCAGCCCAACCATGACAGGGGAAGGTTTCGCGGAAGAAGCTTTCTTT. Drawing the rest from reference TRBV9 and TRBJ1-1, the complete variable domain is DSGVTQTPKHLITATGQRVTLRCSPRSGDLSVYWYQQSLDQGLQFLIQYYNGEERAKGNILERFSAQQFPDLHSELNLSSLELGDSALYFCASSPTMTGEGFAEEAFFGQGTRLTVV.

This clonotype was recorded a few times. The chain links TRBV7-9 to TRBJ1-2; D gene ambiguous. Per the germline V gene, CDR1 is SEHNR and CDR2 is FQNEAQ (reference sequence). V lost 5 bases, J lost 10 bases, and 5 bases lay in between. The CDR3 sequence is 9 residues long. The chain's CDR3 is CASSDSYTF. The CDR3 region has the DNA TGTGCCAGCAGCGATTCCTACACCTTC.

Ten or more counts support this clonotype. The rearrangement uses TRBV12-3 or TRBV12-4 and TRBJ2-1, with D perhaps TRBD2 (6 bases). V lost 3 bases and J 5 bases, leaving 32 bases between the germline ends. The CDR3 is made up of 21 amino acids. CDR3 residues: CASSFMSLVSAGTMVDNEQFF. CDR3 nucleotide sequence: TGTGCCAGCAGTTTTATGTCCCTTGTCAGTGCGGGGACGATGGTGGACAATGAGCAGTTCTTC.

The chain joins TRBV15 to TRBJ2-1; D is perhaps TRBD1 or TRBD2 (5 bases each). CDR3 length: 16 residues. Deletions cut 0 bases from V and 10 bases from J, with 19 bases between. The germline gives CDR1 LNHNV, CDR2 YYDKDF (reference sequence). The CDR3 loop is CATSRDLGDVEEEQFF. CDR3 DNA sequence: TGTGCCACCAGCAGAGATCTCGGGGACGTTGAGGAGGAGCAGTTCTTC. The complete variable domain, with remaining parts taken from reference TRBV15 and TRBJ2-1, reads DAMVIQNPRYQVTQFGKPVTLSCSQTLNHNVMYWYQQKSSQAPKLLFHYYDKDFNNEADTPDNFQSRRPNTSFCFLDIRSPGLGDTAMYLCATSRDLGDVEEEQFFGPGTRLTVL.

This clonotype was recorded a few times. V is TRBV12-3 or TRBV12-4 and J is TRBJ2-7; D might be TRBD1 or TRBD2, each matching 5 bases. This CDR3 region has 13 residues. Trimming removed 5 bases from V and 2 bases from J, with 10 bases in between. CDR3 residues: CASSGGSTYEQYF. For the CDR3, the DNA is TGTGCCAGCAGTGGGGGATCTACCTACGAGCAGTACTTC.

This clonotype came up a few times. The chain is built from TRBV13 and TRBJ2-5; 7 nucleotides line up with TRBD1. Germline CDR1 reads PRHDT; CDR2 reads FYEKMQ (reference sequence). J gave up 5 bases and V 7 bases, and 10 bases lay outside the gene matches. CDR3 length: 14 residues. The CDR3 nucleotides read TGTGCCAGCACCCCTGGAAGGGGGCGGGAGACCCAGTACTTC. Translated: CASTPGRGRETQYF.

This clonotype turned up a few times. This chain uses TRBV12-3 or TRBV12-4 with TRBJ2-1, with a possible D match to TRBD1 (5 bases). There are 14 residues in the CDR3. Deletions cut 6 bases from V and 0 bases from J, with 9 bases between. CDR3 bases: TGTGCCAGCAGCCGACAGAGCTCCTACAATGAGCAGTTCTTC. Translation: CASSRQSSYNEQFF.

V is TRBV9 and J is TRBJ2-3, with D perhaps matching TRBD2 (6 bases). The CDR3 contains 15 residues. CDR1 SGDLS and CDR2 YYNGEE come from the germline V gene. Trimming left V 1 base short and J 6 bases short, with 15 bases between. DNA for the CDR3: TGTGCCAGCAGCGTATATAGCGGAAGAGGGGATACGCAGTATTTT. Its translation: CASSVYSGRGDTQYF.

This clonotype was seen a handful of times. CDR3 sequence: CASSVGSFQETQYF. CDR3 bases: TGTGCCAGCAGCGTAGGTTCCTTCCAAGAGACCCAGTACTTC. The chain uses TRBV9 and TRBJ2-5; no clear D gene. In germline, CDR1 is SGDLS, CDR2 YYNGEE. The CDR3 consists of 14 residues. Trimming cost V 0 bases and J 1 base, with 7 bases left between them.

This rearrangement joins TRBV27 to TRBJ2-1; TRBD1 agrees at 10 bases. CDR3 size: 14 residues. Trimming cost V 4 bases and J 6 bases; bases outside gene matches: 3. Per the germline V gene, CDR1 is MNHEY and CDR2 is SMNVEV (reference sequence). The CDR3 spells CASSSGTGANEQFF. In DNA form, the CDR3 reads TGTGCCAGCAGTTCCGGGACAGGGGCCAATGAGCAGTTCTTC.

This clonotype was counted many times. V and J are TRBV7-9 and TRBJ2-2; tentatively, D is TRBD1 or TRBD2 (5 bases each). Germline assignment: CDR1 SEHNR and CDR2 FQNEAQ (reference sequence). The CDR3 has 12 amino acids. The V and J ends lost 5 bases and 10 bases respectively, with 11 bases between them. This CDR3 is CASSEGPTELFF. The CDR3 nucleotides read TGTGCCAGCAGCGAGGGGCCAACGGAGCTGTTTTTT.

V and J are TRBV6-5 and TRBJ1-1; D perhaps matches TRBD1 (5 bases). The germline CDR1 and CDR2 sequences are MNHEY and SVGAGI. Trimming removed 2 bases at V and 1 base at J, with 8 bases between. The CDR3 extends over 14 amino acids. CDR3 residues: CASSYGAGNTEAFF. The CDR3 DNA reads TGTGCCAGCAGTTACGGGGCAGGGAACACTGAAGCTTTCTTT.

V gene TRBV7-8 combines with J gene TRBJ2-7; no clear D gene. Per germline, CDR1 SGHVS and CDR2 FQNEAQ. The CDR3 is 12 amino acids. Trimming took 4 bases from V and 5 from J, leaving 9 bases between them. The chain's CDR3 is CASSSPWDEQYF. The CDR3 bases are TGTGCCAGCAGCTCTCCATGGGACGAGCAGTACTTC.

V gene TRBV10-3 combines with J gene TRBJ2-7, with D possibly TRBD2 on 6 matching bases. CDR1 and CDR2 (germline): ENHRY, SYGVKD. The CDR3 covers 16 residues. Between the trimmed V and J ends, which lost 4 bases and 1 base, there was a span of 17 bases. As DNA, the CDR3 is TGTGCCATCAGTGGGGGAGCCGGGACTTTATCCTACGAGCAGTACTTC. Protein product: CAISGGAGTLSYEQYF.

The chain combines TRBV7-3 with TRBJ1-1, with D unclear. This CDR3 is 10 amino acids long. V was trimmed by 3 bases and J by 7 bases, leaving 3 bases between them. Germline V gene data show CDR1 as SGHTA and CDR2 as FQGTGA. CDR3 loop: CASSFLEAFF. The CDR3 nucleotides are TGTGCCAGCAGCTTCCTTGAAGCTTTCTTT.

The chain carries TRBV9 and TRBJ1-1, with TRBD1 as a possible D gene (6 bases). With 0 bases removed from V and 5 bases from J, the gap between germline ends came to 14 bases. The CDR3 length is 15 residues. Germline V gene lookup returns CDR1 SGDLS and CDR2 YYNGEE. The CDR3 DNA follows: TGTGCCAGCAGCGTAGGGTCAGGGGTGGGTACTGAAGCTTTCTTT. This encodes CASSVGSGVGTEAFF.

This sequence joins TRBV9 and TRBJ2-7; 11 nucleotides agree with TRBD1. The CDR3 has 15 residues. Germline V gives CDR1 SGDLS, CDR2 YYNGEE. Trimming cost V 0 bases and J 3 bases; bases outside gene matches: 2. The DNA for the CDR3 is TGTGCCAGCAGCGTAGAGGGACAGGGGGACTACGAGCAGTACTTC. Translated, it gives CASSVEGQGDYEQYF.

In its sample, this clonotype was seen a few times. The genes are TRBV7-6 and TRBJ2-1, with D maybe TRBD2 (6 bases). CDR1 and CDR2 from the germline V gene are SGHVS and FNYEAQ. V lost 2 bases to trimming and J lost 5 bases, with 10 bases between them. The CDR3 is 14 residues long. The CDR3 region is CASSLYRRDNEQFF. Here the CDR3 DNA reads TGTGCCAGCAGCTTATACCGGAGGGACAATGAGCAGTTCTTC.

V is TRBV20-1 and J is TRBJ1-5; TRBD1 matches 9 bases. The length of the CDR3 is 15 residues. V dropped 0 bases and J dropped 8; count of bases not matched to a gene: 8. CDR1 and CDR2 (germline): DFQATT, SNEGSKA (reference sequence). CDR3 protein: CSAREETGGLEPQHF. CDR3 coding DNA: TGCAGTGCTAGAGAAGAGACAGGGGGGCTTGAGCCCCAGCATTTT.

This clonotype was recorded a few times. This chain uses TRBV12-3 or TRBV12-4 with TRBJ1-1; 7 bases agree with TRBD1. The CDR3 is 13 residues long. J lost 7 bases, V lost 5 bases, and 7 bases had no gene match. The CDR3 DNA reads TGTGCCAGCAGTCTAGACAGGGCGAGTGAAGCTTTCTTT. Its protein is CASSLDRASEAFF.

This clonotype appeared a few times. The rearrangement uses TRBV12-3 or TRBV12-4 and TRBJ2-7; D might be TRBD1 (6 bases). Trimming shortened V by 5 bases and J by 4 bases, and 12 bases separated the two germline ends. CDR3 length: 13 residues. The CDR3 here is CASSPGHTYEQYF. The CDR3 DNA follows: TGTGCCAGCAGTCCGGGACATACGTACGAGCAGTACTTC.